This TCR beta chain was documented in a study of blood T cell repertoires in COVID-19. This clone has only one observation. Measured with immunoSEQ multiplex PCR; TCRdb has only the in-frame clones, and not every one. The sample lists 150,000 to 200,000 clones, roughly 88% occurring once. This receptor was taken from a man aged 55 to 70 with acute or convalescent COVID-19. Sequenced input: peripheral blood.

CDR3 in amino acids: CAWSVLKTGELFF. For the CDR3, the DNA is TGTGCCTGGAGTGTACTAAAGACCGGGGAGCTGTTTTTT. The chain couples TRBV30 to TRBJ2-2, with no clear D. CDR3 length: 13 amino acids. The V gene lost 0 bases and the J gene lost 5 bases, with 7 bases spanning the gap. Germline CDR1 GTSNPN, CDR2 SVGIG (reference sequence).